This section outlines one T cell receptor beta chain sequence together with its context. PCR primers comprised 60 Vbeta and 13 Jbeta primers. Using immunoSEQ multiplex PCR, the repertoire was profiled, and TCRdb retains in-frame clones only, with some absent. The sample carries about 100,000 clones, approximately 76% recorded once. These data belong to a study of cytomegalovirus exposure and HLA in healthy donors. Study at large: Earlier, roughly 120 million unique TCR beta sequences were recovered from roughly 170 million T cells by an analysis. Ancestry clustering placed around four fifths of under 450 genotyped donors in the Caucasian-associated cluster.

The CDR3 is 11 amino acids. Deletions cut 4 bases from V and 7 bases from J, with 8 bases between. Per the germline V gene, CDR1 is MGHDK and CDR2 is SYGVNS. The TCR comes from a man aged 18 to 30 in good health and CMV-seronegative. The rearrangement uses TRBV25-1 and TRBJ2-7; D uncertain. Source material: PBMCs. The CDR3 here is CASSAVKEQYF. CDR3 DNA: TGTGCCAGCAGTGCAGTGAAAGAGCAGTACTTC.